A single sample is the source of the 18 T cell receptor beta chains below, sequenced in a study of OX40 agonist ivuxolimab in advanced cancers. Sequencing used immunoSEQ multiplex PCR; TCRdb keeps in-frame clones, though not all of them. The table shows 60,000 to 70,000 clones, with roughly nine tenths occurring only once. Sequencing was performed on CD4+ or CD8+ T cells sorted from blood, taken in a trial of the OX40 agonist ivuxolimab. The receptors derive from an adult with an advanced solid tumor such as melanoma, head and neck, liver or kidney cancer.

The chain uses TRBV5-1 and TRBJ2-3; 8 nucleotides align to TRBD2. Germline CDR1 is SGHRS and CDR2 is YFSETQ. This CDR3 is built from 17 residues. Unmatched junction bases numbered 10, after V lost 4 bases and J lost 0 bases. CDR3 bases: TGCGCCAGCAGCACAGCCCCTAGCGGGCTGAGCACAGATACGCAGTATTTT. Protein sequence: CASSTAPSGLSTDTQYF. The entire variable domain, with the rest obtained from reference TRBV5-1 and TRBJ2-3, is as follows: KAGVTQTPRYLIKTRGQQVTLSCSPISGHRSVSWYQQTPGQGLQFLFEYFSETQRNKGNFPGRFSGRQFSNSRSEMNVSTLELGDSALYLCASSTAPSGLSTDTQYFGPGTRLTVL.

The genes are TRBV28 and TRBJ1-3; a possible D gene is TRBD1 (5 bases). The V gene lost 6 bases and the J gene lost 2 bases, with 11 bases spanning the gap. From germline, CDR1 is MDHEN and CDR2 SYDVKM. This CDR3 region has 14 residues. The CDR3 coding sequence is TGTGCCAGCAGCCTGACGGGGCCTGGAAACACCATATATTTT. Amino acid sequence: CASSLTGPGNTIYF.

The chain uses TRBV7-6 and TRBJ2-1, with a possible D match to TRBD1 (6 bases). Deletions cut 5 bases from V and 2 bases from J, with 19 bases between. The CDR3 is 17 amino acids. Germline CDR1 and CDR2: SGHVS and FNYEAQ. CDR3 sequence (DNA): TGTGCCAGCAGCCTAAATCCCGGGACAAGTACCTACAATGAGCAGTTCTTC. Translation gives CASSLNPGTSTYNEQFF.

V is TRBV4-1 and J is TRBJ1-6; possible D gene TRBD1, 6 bases. The CDR3 consists of 16 residues. Trimming pared 1 base from V and 6 bases from J, leaving 13 bases between. Per germline, CDR1 MGHRA and CDR2 YSYEKL. CDR3 in DNA: TGCGCCAGCAGCCAAGCTAATGGGGGGGCTAATTCACCCCTCCACTTT. This encodes CASSQANGGANSPLHF.

CDR3 region: CASRETVLAKNIQYF. The CDR3 region has the DNA TGTGCCAGCAGGGAGACAGTGCTAGCCAAAAACATTCAGTACTTC. V and J are TRBV2 and TRBJ2-4, with TRBD1 as a possible D gene (5 bases). The CDR3 covers 15 residues. V lost 6 bases and J lost 0, with 12 bases in between. CDR1 is SNHLY, CDR2 FYNNEI, per germline.

This clone was seen more than once but under ten times. The chain uses TRBV4-3 and TRBJ2-7; D might be TRBD1 or TRBD2, each matching 5 bases. Germline V gives CDR1 LGHNA, CDR2 YSLEER. The germline V and J ends were trimmed by 1 base and 0 bases, with 10 bases remaining between them. This CDR3 region has 15 residues. The chain's CDR3 is CASSQVYGASYEQYF. CDR3 nucleotide sequence: TGCGCCAGCAGCCAAGTGTACGGGGCCTCCTACGAGCAGTACTTC.

The chain uses TRBV6-5 and TRBJ2-7, with 7 bases matching TRBD1. The germline V gene encodes CDR1 MNHEY and CDR2 SVGAGI. The CDR3 has 14 residues. J was trimmed by 5 bases and V by 0 bases; bases with no gene match: 4. The CDR3 loop is CASSYSGGDDEQYF. In DNA, the CDR3 is TGTGCCAGCAGTTACTCAGGGGGCGACGACGAGCAGTACTTC.

The gene calls are TRBV19 and TRBJ1-2; TRBD1 agrees at 7 bases. Germline trimming cut 3 bases from V and 8 bases from J; bases unmatched to any gene: 12. This CDR3 has 15 amino acids. CDR1 is LNHDA, CDR2 SQIVND, per germline (reference sequence). CDR3 residues: CASSIPSHRGNGYTF. The CDR3 nucleotides are TGTGCCAGTAGTATCCCCTCCCACAGGGGAAACGGCTACACCTTC.

This chain uses TRBV5-4 with TRBJ2-7; D uncertain. The germline V gene encodes CDR1 SGHNT and CDR2 YYREEE (reference sequence). The V gene lost 2 bases and the J gene lost 2 bases, with 11 bases spanning the gap. The CDR3 extends over 14 amino acids. The CDR3 DNA sequence: TGTGCCAGCAGCTTTCCCACAGAGCCCTACGAGCAGTACTTC. This codes for CASSFPTEPYEQYF.

CDR3 loop: CASSKGQGSTHSPLHF. For the CDR3, the DNA is TGTGCCAGCAGTAAAGGACAGGGATCAACACATTCACCCCTCCACTTT. This chain uses TRBV2 with TRBJ1-6, with TRBD1 matching over 8 bases. CDR3 length: 16 residues. Germline CDR1 and CDR2: SNHLY and FYNNEI. Unmatched junction bases numbered 11, after V lost 5 bases and J lost 8 bases.

The chain joins TRBV28 to TRBJ1-4; D not certain. The CDR3 consists of 15 residues. Trimming left V 7 bases short and J 5 bases short, with 17 bases between. CDR1 is MDHEN and CDR2 is SYDVKM in the germline V gene. The CDR3 loop reads CASTPPLAGNEKLFF. CDR3 in DNA: TGTGCCAGCACCCCGCCACTCGCAGGAAATGAAAAACTGTTTTTT.

The chain employs TRBV15 and TRBJ2-1, with 9 bases that match TRBD2. This CDR3 spans 16 amino acids. In germline, CDR1 is LNHNV, CDR2 YYDKDF (reference sequence). After removal of 3 bases from V and 1 base from J, the junction contained 4 bases not matched to a gene. The CDR3 protein is CATSRGSGRSYNEQFF. The CDR3 DNA is TGTGCCACCAGCAGGGGTAGCGGGAGATCCTACAATGAGCAGTTCTTC.

V gene TRBV9 combines with J gene TRBJ2-1; 7 bases fit TRBD2. Germline V gives CDR1 SGDLS, CDR2 YYNGEE. The CDR3 is made up of 14 amino acids. V lost 3 bases to trimming and J lost 8 bases; unmatched junction nucleotides: 8. The CDR3 sequence is CASSDDWRGYEQFF. CDR3 DNA sequence: TGTGCCAGCAGCGACGACTGGCGGGGGTATGAGCAGTTCTTC.

This clone has just one count. This chain connects TRBV6-6 to TRBJ2-4, with TRBD1 matching 10 bases. V shed 6 bases, J shed 5 bases, and the junction held 4 bases outside the gene matches. This CDR3 is 14 amino acids long. CDR1 is MNHNY and CDR2 is SVGAGI in the germline V gene (reference sequence). The CDR3 DNA reads as TGTGCCAGCAGCCGGGGACAGGGGCAAAACATTCAGTACTTC. Its protein is CASSRGQGQNIQYF.

This sequence joins TRBV4-1 and TRBJ2-7, with 7 bases lining up with TRBD2. Trimming at V came to 1 base and at J to 2 bases, leaving 11 bases not matched to a gene. The CDR3 spans 17 residues. Germline V gene lookup returns CDR1 MGHRA and CDR2 YSYEKL. The CDR3 sequence: CASSQVYGWEGPYEQYF. Written as DNA, the CDR3 is TGCGCCAGCAGCCAAGTATACGGATGGGAGGGCCCCTACGAGCAGTACTTC.

This chain joins TRBV11-1 and TRBJ2-3; 10 bases align to TRBD2. The CDR3 has 17 residues. With V trimmed by 1 base and J by 4 bases, 8 bases remained unmatched. Germline assignment: CDR1 SGHAT and CDR2 FQDESV (reference sequence). CDR3 region: CASSLEGLAGVPDTQYF. Written as DNA, the CDR3 is TGTGCCAGCAGCTTAGAGGGTCTAGCGGGAGTTCCAGATACGCAGTATTTT.

This clone was counted once. The chain joins TRBV7-2 to TRBJ2-7; 9 bases are shared with TRBD1. Looked up from germline, CDR1 is SGHTA and CDR2 is FQGNSA. The CDR3 extends over 14 amino acids. V trimming: 5 bases; J trimming: 4 bases; junction bases outside the gene matches: 6. The CDR3: CASSPGTGTYEQYF. For the CDR3, the DNA is TGTGCCAGCAGCCCAGGGACAGGGACGTACGAGCAGTACTTC.

In its sample, this clone was seen a few times. This chain links TRBV5-6 with TRBJ1-6, with D possibly matching TRBD1 (5 bases). Germline CDR1 SGHDT, CDR2 YYEEEE. CDR3 length: 15 amino acids. Trimming shortened V by 1 base and J by 10 bases, and 15 bases separated the two germline ends. The CDR3 DNA reads TGTGCCAGCAGCTTGTGGGACGGTGGGATGTCACCCCTCCACTTT. Protein: CASSLWDGGMSPLHF.